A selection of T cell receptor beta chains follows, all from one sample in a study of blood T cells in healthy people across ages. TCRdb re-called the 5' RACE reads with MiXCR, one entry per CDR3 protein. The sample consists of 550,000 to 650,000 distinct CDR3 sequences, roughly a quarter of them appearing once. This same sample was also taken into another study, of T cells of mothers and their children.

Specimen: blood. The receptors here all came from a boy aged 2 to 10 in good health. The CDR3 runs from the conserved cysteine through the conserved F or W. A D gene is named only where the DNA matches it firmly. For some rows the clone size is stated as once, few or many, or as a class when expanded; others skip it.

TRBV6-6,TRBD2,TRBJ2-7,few,TGTGCCAGCAGTTACTCGATTCGGGGGGACGAGCAGTACTTC,CASSYSIRGDEQYF
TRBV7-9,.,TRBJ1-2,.,TGTGCCAGCAGCCGGGTCGGTGGCTACACCTTC,CASSRVGGYTF
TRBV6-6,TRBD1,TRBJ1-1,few,TGTGCCAGCAGAGACTACAGGGGGAAGACTGAAGCTTTCTTT,CASRDYRGKTEAFF
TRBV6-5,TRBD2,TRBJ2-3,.,TGTGCCAGCAGTTTAGCGGGTAACACAGATACGCAGTATTTT,CASSLAGNTDTQYF
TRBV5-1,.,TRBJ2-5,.,TGCGCCAGCAGCTTGAAGGGCTGGGAAGGAGAGACCCAGTACTTC,CASSLKGWEGETQYF
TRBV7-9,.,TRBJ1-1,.,TGTGCCAGCAGCCCTCGTGGAATTATCGAGAACACTGAAGCTTTCTTT,CASSPRGIIENTEAFF
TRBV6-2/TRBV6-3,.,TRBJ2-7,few,TGTGCCAGCAGCCGGGGGCTCCTTGAGCAGTACTTC,CASSRGLLEQYF
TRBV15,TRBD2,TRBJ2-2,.,TGTGCCACCAGCAGTGTTAGCGGGGGTAACACCGGGGAGCTGTTTTTT,CATSSVSGGNTGELFF
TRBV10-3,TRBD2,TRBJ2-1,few,TGTGCCATCAGTCTAGCGGGGGGTTCCTACAATGAGCAGTTCTTC,CAISLAGGSYNEQFF
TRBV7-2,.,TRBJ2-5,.,TGTGCCAGCAGTCCCGGACCCCCAGAGACCCAGTACTTC,CASSPGPPETQYF
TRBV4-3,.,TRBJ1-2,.,TGCGCCAGCAGCCAAGATCCCCCTAACTATGGCTACACCTTC,CASSQDPPNYGYTF
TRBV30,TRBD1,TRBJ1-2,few,TGTGCCTGGTACCGACAGGGGGCGACTAACTATGGCTACACCTTC,CAWYRQGATNYGYTF
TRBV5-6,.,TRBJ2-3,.,TGTGCCAGCAGTTTCCCGGACAGCACAGATACGCAGTATTTT,CASSFPDSTDTQYF
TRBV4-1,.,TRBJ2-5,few,TGCGCCAGCAGCCGAGGTTCCCCCCCCCAAGAGACCCAGTACTTC,CASSRGSPPQETQYF
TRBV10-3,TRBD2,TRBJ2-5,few,TGTGCCATCAGTGCCGCACTGACTAGCGGGGAAGAGACCCAGTACTTC,CAISAALTSGEETQYF
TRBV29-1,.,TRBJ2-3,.,TGCAGCGTAGTAGCGGTACCTAGCACAGATACGCAGTATTTT,CSVVAVPSTDTQYF
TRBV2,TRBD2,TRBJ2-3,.,TGTGCCAGCAGTACTCTAGCGGGCCGAGGGTCAGATACGCAGTATTTT,CASSTLAGRGSDTQYF
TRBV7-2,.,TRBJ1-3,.,TGCGCCAGCAGCTTGGCAGGTCGTGGAGACACCATATATTTT,CASSLAGRGDTIYF
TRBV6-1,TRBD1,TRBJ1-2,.,TGTGCCAGCAGTGTATTCTCATGGACAGGGGACTATGGCTACACCTTC,CASSVFSWTGDYGYTF
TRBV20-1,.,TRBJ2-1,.,TGCAGTGCTATTAGCGCCGGCTCCTACAATGAGCAGTTCTTC,CSAISAGSYNEQFF
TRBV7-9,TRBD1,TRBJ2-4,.,TGTGCCAGCAGCTCAATACCGGGACAGGGGGTAAGGGACATTCAGTACTTC,CASSSIPGQGVRDIQYF
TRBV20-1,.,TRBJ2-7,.,TGCAGTGCTAACCCTGGGGATCGCTACGAGCAGTACTTC,CSANPGDRYEQYF
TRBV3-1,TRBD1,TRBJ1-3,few,TGTGCCAGCAGCCCAGACAGGGGTAATGGAAACACCATATATTTT,CASSPDRGNGNTIYF
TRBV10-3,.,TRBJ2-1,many,TGTGCCATCAGTGAGTTAACAGGGAGAAATGAGCAGTTCTTC,CAISELTGRNEQFF
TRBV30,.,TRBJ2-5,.,TGTGCCTGGAGTCCGGGGCTGAGGGAGACCCAGTACTTC,CAWSPGLRETQYF
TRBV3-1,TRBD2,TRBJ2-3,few,TGTGCCAGCAGCCAAGAGTATGCTCGGGGGGGGTCTGAAGATACGCAGTATTTT,CASSQEYARGGSEDTQYF
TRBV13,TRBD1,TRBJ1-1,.,TGTGCCAGCAGCTCGGGGACAGGGAAGAACACTGAAGCTTTCTTT,CASSSGTGKNTEAFF
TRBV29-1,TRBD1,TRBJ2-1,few,TGCAGCGTCGAAGACGGACAGGGAGGCAATGAGCAGTTCTTC,CSVEDGQGGNEQFF
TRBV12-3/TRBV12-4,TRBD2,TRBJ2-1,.,TGTGCCAGCAGTTGGGGACTAGCGGGAGTGGACAATGAGCAGTTCTTC,CASSWGLAGVDNEQFF
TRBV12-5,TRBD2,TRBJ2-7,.,TGTGCTAGTGGTTTTTGGGGCGGGAGCGGCGAGCAGTACTTC,CASGFWGGSGEQYF
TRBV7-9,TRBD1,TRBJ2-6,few,TGTGCCAGCAGCCAAGGACGACAGGGAATAGCTGGGGCCAACGTCCTGACTTTC,CASSQGRQGIAGANVLTF
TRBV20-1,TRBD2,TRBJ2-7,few,TGCAGTGCTGAAGCGGGAGTCACCTACGAGCAGTACTTC,CSAEAGVTYEQYF
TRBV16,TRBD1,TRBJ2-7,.,TGTGCCAGCAGCCGGGACAGGGAGGCCTACGAGCAGTACTTC,CASSRDREAYEQYF
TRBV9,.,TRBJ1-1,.,TGTGCCAGCAGCGTAGAAGGGTTAAACACTGAAGCTTTCTTT,CASSVEGLNTEAFF
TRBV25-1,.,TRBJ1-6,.,TGTGCCAGCAGTGAGGACTTCTATTCACCCCTCCACTTT,CASSEDFYSPLHF
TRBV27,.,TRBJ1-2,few,TGTGCCAGCAGTTTAAGCCAGTATAACTATGGCTACACCTTC,CASSLSQYNYGYTF
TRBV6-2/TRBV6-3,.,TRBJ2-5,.,TGTGCCAGCAGTTGGGGCCCAGAGACCCAGTACTTC,CASSWGPETQYF
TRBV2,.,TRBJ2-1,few,TGTGCCAGCAGTGAAGCGAGGGCAGGGCATGAGCAGTTCTTC,CASSEARAGHEQFF
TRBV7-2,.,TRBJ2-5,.,TGTGCCAGCAGCGACCCATGGGAACAAGAGACCCAGTACTTC,CASSDPWEQETQYF
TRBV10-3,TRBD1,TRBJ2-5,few,TGTGCCATCAGCCCCGGGACAGGGGATGCGGAGACCCAGTACTTC,CAISPGTGDAETQYF
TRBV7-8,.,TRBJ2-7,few,TGTGCCAGCAGCTCCTTCCAGGGGGCGGGAGCCTACGAGCAGTACTTC,CASSSFQGAGAYEQYF
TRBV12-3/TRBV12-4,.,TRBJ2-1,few,TGTGCCAGCAATCCCCGGGACGGTTCCAATGAGCAGTTCTTC,CASNPRDGSNEQFF
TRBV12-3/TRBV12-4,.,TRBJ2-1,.,TGTGCCAGCAGCTCCGACAGATACAATGAGCAGTTCTTC,CASSSDRYNEQFF
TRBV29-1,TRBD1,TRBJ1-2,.,TGCAGCACCCAACGGGACAGGGTCGGCTACACCTTC,CSTQRDRVGYTF
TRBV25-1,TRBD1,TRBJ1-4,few,TGTGCCAGCAGTGAATCCAGGGGGCTGACTAATGAAAAACTGTTTTTT,CASSESRGLTNEKLFF
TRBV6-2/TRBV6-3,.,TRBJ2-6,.,TGTGCCAGCAGAGACTCACTTCGGGCCAACGTCCTGACTTTC,CASRDSLRANVLTF
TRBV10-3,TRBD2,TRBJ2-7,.,TGTGCCATCAGTAGTACTAGCGACTCCTACGAGCAGTACTTC,CAISSTSDSYEQYF
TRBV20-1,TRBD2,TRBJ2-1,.,TGCAGTGCTAGAGCCCGTGAGGGACTAGCGGGAGTGCGGCGCCGGTTCTTC,CSARAREGLAGVRRRFF
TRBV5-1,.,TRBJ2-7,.,TGCGCCAGCAGCACCGGACACGCCTACGAGCAGTACTTC,CASSTGHAYEQYF
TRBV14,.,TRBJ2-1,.,TGTGCCAGCAGCCAAGTAATAGCACATAGGTACAATGAGCAGTTCTTC,CASSQVIAHRYNEQFF
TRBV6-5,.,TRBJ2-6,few,TGTGCCAGCAGTTACTCGGCGCAGTCTGGGGCCAACGTCCTGACTTTC,CASSYSAQSGANVLTF